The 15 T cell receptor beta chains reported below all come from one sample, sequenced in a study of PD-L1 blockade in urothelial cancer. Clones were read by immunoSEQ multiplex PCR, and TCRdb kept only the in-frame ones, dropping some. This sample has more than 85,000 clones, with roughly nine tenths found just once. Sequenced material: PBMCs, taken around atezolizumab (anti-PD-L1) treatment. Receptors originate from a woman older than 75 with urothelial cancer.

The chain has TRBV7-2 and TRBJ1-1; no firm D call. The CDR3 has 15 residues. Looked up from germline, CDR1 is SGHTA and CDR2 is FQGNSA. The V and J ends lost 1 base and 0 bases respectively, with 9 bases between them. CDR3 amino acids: CASSLGTVMNTEAFF. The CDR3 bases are TGTGCCAGCAGCTTAGGGACTGTCATGAACACTGAAGCTTTCTTT.

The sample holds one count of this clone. The DNA of the CDR3 is TGTGCCAGCAGGGGACAGTGGGGTATTGGTGAGCAGTTCTTC. Its translation is CASRGQWGIGEQFF. The chain employs TRBV6-1 and TRBJ2-1; 7 positions match TRBD1. The CDR3 is made up of 14 amino acids. J lost 9 bases, V lost 6 bases, and 11 bases had no gene match. Germline V gene lookup returns CDR1 MNHNS and CDR2 SASEGT.

Written as DNA, the CDR3 is TGTGCCAGCAGCCGCGGGGGACAGGACAATCAGCCCCAGCATTTT. This sequence encodes CASSRGGQDNQPQHF. The gene calls are TRBV5-4 and TRBJ1-5; TRBD1 agrees at 8 bases. In germline, CDR1 is SGHNT, CDR2 YYREEE (reference sequence). J was trimmed by 3 bases and V by 4 bases; bases with no gene match: 6. CDR3 length: 15 residues.

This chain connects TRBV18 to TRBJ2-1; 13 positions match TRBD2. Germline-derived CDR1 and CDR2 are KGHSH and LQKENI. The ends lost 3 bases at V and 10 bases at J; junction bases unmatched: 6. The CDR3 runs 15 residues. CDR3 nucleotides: TGTGCCAGCTCACCCAGGACTAGCGGGAGTTCGGAGCAGTTCTTC. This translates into CASSPRTSGSSEQFF.

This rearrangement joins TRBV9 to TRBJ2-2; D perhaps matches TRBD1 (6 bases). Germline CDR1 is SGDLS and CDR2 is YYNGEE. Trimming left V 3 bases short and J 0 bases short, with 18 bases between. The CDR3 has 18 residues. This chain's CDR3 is CASSGGQGRPTNTGELFF. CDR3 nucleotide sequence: TGTGCCAGCAGCGGGGGGCAGGGCCGACCGACGAACACCGGGGAGCTGTTTTTT. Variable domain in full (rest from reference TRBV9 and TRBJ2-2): DSGVTQTPKHLITATGQRVTLRCSPRSGDLSVYWYQQSLDQGLQFLIQYYNGEERAKGNILERFSAQQFPDLHSELNLSSLELGDSALYFCASSGGQGRPTNTGELFFGEGSRLTVL.

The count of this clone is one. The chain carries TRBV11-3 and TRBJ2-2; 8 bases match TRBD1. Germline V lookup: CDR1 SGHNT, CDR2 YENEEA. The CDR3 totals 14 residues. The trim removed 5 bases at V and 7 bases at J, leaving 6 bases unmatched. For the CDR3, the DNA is TGTGCCAGCAGCCTCAGGGGGCGCGGCGGGGAGCTGTTTTTT. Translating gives CASSLRGRGGELFF.

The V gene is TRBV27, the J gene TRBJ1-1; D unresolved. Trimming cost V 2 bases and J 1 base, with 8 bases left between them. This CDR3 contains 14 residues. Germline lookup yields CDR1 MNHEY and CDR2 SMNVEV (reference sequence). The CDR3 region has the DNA TGTGCCAGCAGTTTAGAGGTGGCGAACACTGAAGCTTTCTTT. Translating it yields CASSLEVANTEAFF.

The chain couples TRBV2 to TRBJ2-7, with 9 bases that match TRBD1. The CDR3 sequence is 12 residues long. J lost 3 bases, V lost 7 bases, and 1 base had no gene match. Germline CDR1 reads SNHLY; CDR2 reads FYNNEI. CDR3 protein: CASKDRGYEQYF. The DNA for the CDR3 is TGTGCCAGCAAGGACAGGGGCTACGAGCAGTACTTC.

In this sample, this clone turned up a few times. DNA for the CDR3: TGTGCCAGCAAGGGACAGGGGGGCGGCTACACCTTC. Its protein product is CASKGQGGGYTF. This sequence joins TRBV28 and TRBJ1-2; 11 nucleotides align to TRBD1. The V segment lost 7 bases and the J segment 8 bases; nucleotides outside the gene matches: 3. CDR3 length: 12 residues. Germline V gives CDR1 MDHEN, CDR2 SYDVKM.

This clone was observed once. CDR3: CASSSDRGLDPPQHF. CDR3 nucleotides: TGTGCCAGCAGCTCGGACAGGGGGCTCGATCCGCCCCAGCATTTT. The V and J genes are TRBV11-2 and TRBJ1-5, with 11 bases aligning to TRBD1. The CDR3 is 15 residues long. V gave up 4 bases and J gave up 9 bases; unmatched junction bases: 8. Looked up from germline, CDR1 is SGHAT and CDR2 is FQNNGV.

The CDR3 coding sequence is TGTGCCAGCAGCCCCGGGGTAGCGGATATATACGAGCAGTACTTC. Residues: CASSPGVADIYEQYF. The V and J genes are TRBV7-8 and TRBJ2-7, with D possibly TRBD2 on 6 matching bases. This CDR3 region has 15 residues. CDR1 is SGHVS, CDR2 FQNEAQ, per germline. Deletions cut 5 bases from V and 4 bases from J, with 18 bases between.

CDR3 nucleotide sequence: TGTGCCAGCAGCCTGGGACAGGGCGGCAATGAGCAGTTCTTC. It codes for CASSLGQGGNEQFF. The V call is TRBV11-3, the J call TRBJ2-1, with TRBD1 identical over 9 bases. V shed 5 bases, J shed 6 bases, and the junction held 5 bases outside the gene matches. The CDR3 contains 14 residues. Germline V CDR1 and CDR2: SGHNT, YENEEA.

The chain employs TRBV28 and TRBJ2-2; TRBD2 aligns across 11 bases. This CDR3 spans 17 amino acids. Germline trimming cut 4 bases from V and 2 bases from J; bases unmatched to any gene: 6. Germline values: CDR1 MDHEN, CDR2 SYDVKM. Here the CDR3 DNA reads TGTGCCAGCAGTTCGCCCCGACTAGCGGGAAACACCGGGGAGCTGTTTTTT. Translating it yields CASSSPRLAGNTGELFF.

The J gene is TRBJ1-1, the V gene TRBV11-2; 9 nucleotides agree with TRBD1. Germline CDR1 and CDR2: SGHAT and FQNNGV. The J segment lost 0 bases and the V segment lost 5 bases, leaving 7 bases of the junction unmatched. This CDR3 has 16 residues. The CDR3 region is CASSRTGGALNTEAFF. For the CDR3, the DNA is TGTGCCAGCAGCCGTACAGGGGGCGCATTGAACACTGAAGCTTTCTTT.

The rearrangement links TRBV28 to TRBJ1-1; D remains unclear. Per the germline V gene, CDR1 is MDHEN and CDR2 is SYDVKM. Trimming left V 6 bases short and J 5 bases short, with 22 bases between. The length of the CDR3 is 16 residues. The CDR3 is CASSPPRAGGRTEAFF. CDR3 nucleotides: TGTGCCAGCAGCCCCCCACGGGCAGGAGGTCGGACTGAAGCTTTCTTT.